Below, 4 T cell receptor beta chains from the same sample are listed, as sequenced in a study of spatial heterogeneity in lung cancer. MiXCR, run by TCRdb on the 5' RACE reads, gives a single entry per CDR3 protein. The profile shows about 52,000 distinct CDR3 sequences, less than 9.5% of them singletons. The sample's time point: blood at routine non-recurrence follow-up after resection. Whole RNA obtained from tumor, nontumor lung or frozen PBMC underwent sequencing without sorting. Sequencing used PBMCs, obtained at follow-up. These receptors came from a female donor with early-stage non-small cell lung cancer.

This clonotype was counted between two and nine times. The rearrangement links TRBV24-1 to TRBJ2-5; D possibly corresponds to TRBD1 (6 bases). The CDR3 has 15 amino acids. The ends were cut back, 2 bases at V and 1 base at J, with 10 bases in the middle. Germline loops: CDR1 KGHDR, CDR2 SFDVKD. This CDR3 is CATSDSRTVQETQYF. In nucleotides, the CDR3 is TGTGCCACCAGTGATTCCCGGACAGTCCAAGAGACCCAGTACTTC.

This clonotype was counted between two and nine times. The rearrangement joins TRBV7-9 to TRBJ2-1, with D perhaps TRBD2 (7 bases). CDR1 SEHNR and CDR2 FQNEAQ come from the germline V gene (reference sequence). The CDR3 covers 14 residues. Trimming removed 4 bases from V and 10 bases from J, with 17 bases in between. CDR3 sequence reads: CASSYSRGAWEQFF. The CDR3 nucleotides read TGTGCCAGCAGCTATAGTCGGGGGGCATGGGAGCAGTTCTTC.

This clonotype showed up just a few times. The CDR3 region is CASSLHVGNTIYF. Here the CDR3 DNA reads TGTGCCAGCAGTCTCCATGTTGGAAACACCATATATTTT. The genes are TRBV6-5 and TRBJ1-3; no definite D call. V dropped 5 bases and J dropped 3 bases, with 8 bases sitting between them. This CDR3 has 13 residues. The germline gives CDR1 MNHEY, CDR2 SVGAGI.

The V call is TRBV7-3, the J call TRBJ2-3; D is perhaps TRBD2 (5 bases). CDR3 length equals 16 residues. The V end lost 5 bases, the J end lost 6 bases, and 21 bases lay between the germline ends. Germline V CDR1 and CDR2: SGHTA, FQGTGA. CDR3 protein: CASSPQRAGPGDTQYF. The CDR3 DNA sequence: TGTGCCAGCAGCCCCCAGAGGGCGGGCCCGGGGGATACGCAGTATTTT.